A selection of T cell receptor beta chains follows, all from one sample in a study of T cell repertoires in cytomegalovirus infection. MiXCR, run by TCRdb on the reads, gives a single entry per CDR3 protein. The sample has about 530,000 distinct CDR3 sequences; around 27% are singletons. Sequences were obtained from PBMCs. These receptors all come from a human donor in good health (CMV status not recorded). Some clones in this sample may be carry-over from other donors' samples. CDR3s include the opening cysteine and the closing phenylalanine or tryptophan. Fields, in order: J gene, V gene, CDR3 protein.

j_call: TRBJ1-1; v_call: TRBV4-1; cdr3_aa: CASSRSSASLGHEAFF
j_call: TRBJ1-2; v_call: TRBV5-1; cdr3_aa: CASSLWTGEYGYTF
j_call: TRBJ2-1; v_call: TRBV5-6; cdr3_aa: CASSLVGVGVKMGQFF
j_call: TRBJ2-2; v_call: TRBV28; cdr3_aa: CASHRTSGMTGELFF
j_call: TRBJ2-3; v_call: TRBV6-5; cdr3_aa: CASSYSDLSYADTQYF
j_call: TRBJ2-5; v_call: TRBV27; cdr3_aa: CASREGDSGTQYF
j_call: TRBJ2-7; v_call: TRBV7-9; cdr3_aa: CASRGGGAPSYEQYF
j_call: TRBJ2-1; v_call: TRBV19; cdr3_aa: CASKGGLAERPSYNEQFF
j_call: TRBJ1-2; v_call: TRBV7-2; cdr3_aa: CASSFTGSGYTF
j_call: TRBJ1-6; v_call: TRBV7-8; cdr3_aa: CASSLGRNTPLHF
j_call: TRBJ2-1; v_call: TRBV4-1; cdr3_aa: CASSQGGSADEQFF
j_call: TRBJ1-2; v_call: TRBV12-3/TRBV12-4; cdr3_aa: CASSFQGSPFGYTF
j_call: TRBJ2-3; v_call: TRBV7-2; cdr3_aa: CASSRLEGDTQYF
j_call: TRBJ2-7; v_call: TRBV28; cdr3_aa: CASSLTGVRFYYEQYF
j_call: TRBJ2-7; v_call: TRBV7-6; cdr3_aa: CASSLTGAYEQYF
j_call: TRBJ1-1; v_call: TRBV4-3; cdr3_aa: CASSQDGGLAGIAEAFF
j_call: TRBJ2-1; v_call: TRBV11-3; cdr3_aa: CASSPYARPDEQFF
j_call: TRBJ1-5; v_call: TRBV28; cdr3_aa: CASSLFRGTGGNQPQHF
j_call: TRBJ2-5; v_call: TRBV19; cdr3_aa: CASRVAGAETQYF
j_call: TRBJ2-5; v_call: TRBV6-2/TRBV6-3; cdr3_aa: CASSYGASGSQETQYF
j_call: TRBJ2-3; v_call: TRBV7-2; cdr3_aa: CASSPGGLASAFTSTDTQYF
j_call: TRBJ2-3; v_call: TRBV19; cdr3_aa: CASSIRSGPDTQYF
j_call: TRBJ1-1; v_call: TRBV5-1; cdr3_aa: CASSPTGQENTEAFF
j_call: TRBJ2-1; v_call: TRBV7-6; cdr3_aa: CASSLARGPDRGFSYNEQFF
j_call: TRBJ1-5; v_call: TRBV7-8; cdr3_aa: CASSLSIPTMQGPQHF
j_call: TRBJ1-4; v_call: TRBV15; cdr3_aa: CATTPRGGTNEKLFF
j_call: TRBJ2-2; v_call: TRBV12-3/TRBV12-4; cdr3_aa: CASRDLDSSTGELFF
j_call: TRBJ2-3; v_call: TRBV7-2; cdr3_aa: CASSPQTSADTQYF
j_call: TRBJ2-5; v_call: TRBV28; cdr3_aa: CASSRAVYRDLKETQYF